Following are 27 T cell receptor beta chains from one sample sequenced in a study of blood T cell repertoires in COVID-19. Sequencing used immunoSEQ multiplex PCR; TCRdb keeps in-frame clones, though not all of them. The table lists roughly 290,000 clones, around 90% of them singletons. The sequenced sample was PBMCs or T cells enriched from blood (not recorded which). Receptor source: a young woman with acute COVID-19.

The genes are TRBV2 and TRBJ2-5, with 16 bases matching TRBD2. The germline gives CDR1 SNHLY, CDR2 FYNNEI. The CDR3 consists of 17 residues. V was pared by 2 bases and J by 2 bases, with 2 bases of the junction left unmatched. The CDR3 nucleotides are TGTGCCAGCAGTGAATGGGGACTAGCGGGAGGGCAAGAGACCCAGTACTTC. It encodes CASSEWGLAGGQETQYF. The full variable domain, completed using reference TRBV2 and TRBJ2-5, is EPEVTQTPSHQVTQMGQEVILRCVPISNHLYFYWYRQILGQKVEFLVSFYNNEISEKSEIFDDQFSVERPDGSNFTLKIRSTKLEDSAMYFCASSEWGLAGGQETQYFGPGTRLLVL.

CDR3 amino acids: CASSSGQGTTGELFF. The CDR3 region has the DNA TGTGCCAGCAGTAGCGGACAGGGAACGACCGGGGAGCTGTTTTTT. The V and J genes are TRBV6-6 and TRBJ2-2; 8 bases are shared with TRBD1. The CDR3 loop spans 15 amino acids. The V gene's germline CDR1 is MNHNY and CDR2 SVGAGI (reference sequence). The J segment lost 5 bases and the V segment lost 5 bases, leaving 7 bases of the junction unmatched.

The genes are TRBV7-6 and TRBJ1-2; D is perhaps TRBD1 (5 bases). This CDR3 comprises 16 residues. Trimming took 1 base from V and 3 from J, leaving 15 bases between them. Germline CDR1 SGHVS, CDR2 FNYEAQ. This chain's CDR3 is CASSLGAQGGDYGYTF. CDR3 in DNA: TGTGCCAGCAGCTTAGGGGCCCAGGGAGGAGACTATGGCTACACCTTC.

The rearrangement links TRBV19 to TRBJ1-3; D ambiguous. The CDR3 contains 15 residues. The germline V gene has CDR1 LNHDA and CDR2 SQIVND (reference sequence). The V gene lost 0 bases and the J gene lost 2 bases, with 8 bases spanning the gap. The CDR3 here is CASSIDTITGNTIYF. The CDR3 coding sequence is TGTGCCAGTAGTATAGACACAATTACTGGAAACACCATATATTTT.

This clone was seen just once. This rearrangement joins TRBV9 to TRBJ2-1, with D hard to call. Trimming removed 4 bases at V and 8 bases at J, with 25 bases between. This CDR3 has 17 amino acids. Germline values: CDR1 SGDLS, CDR2 YYNGEE. The CDR3 DNA reads as TGTGCCAGCAGCCCAACTGAAGCCCGACTTTATGCGCATGAGCAGTTCTTC. As protein: CASSPTEARLYAHEQFF.

This sequence joins TRBV6-5 and TRBJ1-2; TRBD1 agrees at 7 bases. The CDR3 is 12 residues long. The V segment lost 7 bases and the J segment 7 bases; nucleotides outside the gene matches: 6. CDR1 and CDR2 from the germline V gene are MNHEY and SVGAGI. CDR3 DNA: TGTGCCAGCACTAGACAGGGACTTGGCTACACCTTC. This encodes CASTRQGLGYTF.

The genes are TRBV15 and TRBJ2-7; tentative D call: TRBD2 (5 bases). Trimming cost V 0 bases and J 6 bases, with 9 bases left between them. The germline V gene has CDR1 LNHNV and CDR2 YYDKDF (reference sequence). CDR3 length: 13 residues. CDR3 sequence: CATSREFTSEQYF. In DNA form, the CDR3 reads TGTGCCACCAGCAGAGAATTTACTAGCGAGCAGTACTTC.

This chain connects TRBV7-2 to TRBJ2-2; 10 bases agree with TRBD2. CDR3 length: 16 amino acids. With V trimmed by 5 bases and J by 8 bases, 11 bases remained unmatched. The germline V gene encodes CDR1 SGHTA and CDR2 FQGNSA. Here the CDR3 reads CASSLTAGGPKGELFF. The CDR3 DNA reads TGTGCCAGCAGCCTGACAGCGGGAGGGCCGAAAGGGGAGCTGTTTTTT.

The V call is TRBV19, the J call TRBJ1-5; TRBD1 matches 7 bases. Germline lookup yields CDR1 LNHDA and CDR2 SQIVND (reference sequence). V was pared by 4 bases and J by 6 bases, with 9 bases of the junction left unmatched. This CDR3 is built from 15 residues. The CDR3 DNA reads TGTGCCAGTAGTACAGGAACGACAGGGAGTCAGCCCCAGCATTTT. Translation gives CASSTGTTGSQPQHF. The full variable domain, rest sourced from reference TRBV19 and TRBJ1-5, is DGGITQSPKYLFRKEGQNVTLSCEQNLNHDAMYWYRQDPGQGLRLIYYSQIVNDFQKGDIAEGYSVSREKKESFPLTVTSAQKNPTAFYLCASSTGTTGSQPQHFGDGTRLSIL.

This chain joins TRBV5-1 and TRBJ2-1; no firm D call. Germline loops: CDR1 SGHRS, CDR2 YFSETQ. This CDR3 contains 15 residues. The V and J ends lost 3 bases and 0 bases respectively, with 10 bases between them. The CDR3 DNA follows: TGCGCCAGCAGCTCAAACTCGGGCTCCTACAATGAGCAGTTCTTC. Protein: CASSSNSGSYNEQFF.

The genes are TRBV18 and TRBJ1-2, with TRBD1 identical over 8 bases. With 6 bases clipped from V and 4 bases from J, the junction kept 7 bases outside the gene matches. The CDR3 loop spans 14 amino acids. Germline V CDR1 and CDR2: KGHSH, LQKENI. As DNA, the CDR3 is TGTGCCAGCTCCCAGGACAGGGCCCCCTATGGCTACACCTTC. Encoded protein: CASSQDRAPYGYTF. Together with reference TRBV18 and TRBJ1-2, the CDR3 gives the full variable domain: NAGVMQNPRHLVRRRGQEARLRCSPMKGHSHVYWYRQLPEEGLKFMVYLQKENIIDESGMPKERFSAEFPKEGPSILRIQQVVRGDSAAYFCASSQDRAPYGYTFGSGTRLTVV.

The chain couples TRBV11-1 to TRBJ1-4, with a tentative D call TRBD1 (6 bases). V was clipped by 5 bases and J by 1 base, with 11 bases between them. The CDR3 runs to 15 residues. Germline V gives CDR1 SGHAT, CDR2 FQDESV (reference sequence). This CDR3 reads CASSSLRGTNEKLFF. Here the CDR3 DNA reads TGTGCCAGCAGCAGCCTCAGGGGAACTAATGAAAAACTGTTTTTT.

V gene TRBV19 combines with J gene TRBJ1-2, with D perhaps TRBD1 (5 bases). Trimming cost V 5 bases and J 1 base, with 23 bases left between them. The CDR3 totals 18 residues. CDR1 and CDR2 (germline): LNHDA, SQIVND (reference sequence). CDR3 loop: CASSQYLSGAGINYGYTF. The CDR3 region has the DNA TGTGCCAGTAGTCAATACCTCAGCGGGGCGGGAATTAACTATGGCTACACCTTC.

The table lists this clone with a few counts. The V gene is TRBV6-5, the J gene TRBJ2-1; D is unresolved. The CDR3 covers 13 residues. Germline V gene sequence: CDR1 MNHEY, CDR2 SVGAGI. V was pared by 2 bases and J by 6 bases, with 8 bases between. The CDR3 here is CASSYLQSNEQFF. CDR3 in DNA: TGTGCCAGCAGTTACCTACAGAGCAATGAGCAGTTCTTC.

V gene TRBV9 combines with J gene TRBJ1-4; 7 bases agree with TRBD1. The V gene's germline CDR1 is SGDLS and CDR2 YYNGEE. J was trimmed by 0 bases and V by 4 bases; bases with no gene match: 24. This CDR3 region has 22 residues. The CDR3 region is CASSSLPPTGTEKLSTNEKLFF. In DNA form, the CDR3 reads TGTGCCAGCAGCTCCCTTCCCCCTACCGGGACAGAAAAATTGTCAACTAATGAAAAACTGTTTTTT.

The V and J genes are TRBV4-1 and TRBJ2-7; perhaps TRBD2 as D (6 bases). The CDR3 consists of 15 residues. The germline V gene encodes CDR1 MGHRA and CDR2 YSYEKL. Trimming took off 7 bases at V and 0 bases at J, with 16 bases between the two ends. The CDR3 spells CASKTLPGGSYEQYF. The CDR3 DNA reads as TGCGCCAGCAAGACTCTCCCCGGGGGCTCCTACGAGCAGTACTTC.

The chain employs TRBV11-3 and TRBJ2-3; 12 bases align to TRBD2. CDR1 and CDR2 from the germline V gene are SGHNT and YENEEA. The CDR3 loop spans 17 amino acids. V was clipped by 4 bases and J by 0 bases; unmatched bases: 5. CDR3 coding DNA: TGTGCCAGCAGCTCAACTAGCGGGAGGACGAGCACAGATACGCAGTATTTT. Amino acid sequence: CASSSTSGRTSTDTQYF.

The gene calls are TRBV10-2 and TRBJ2-1, with TRBD2 matching over 12 bases. J gave up 1 base and V 4 bases, and 11 bases lay outside the gene matches. Germline lookup yields CDR1 WSHSY and CDR2 SAAADI. This CDR3 is 19 amino acids long. The CDR3 reads CASSGGMTSGSGSYNEQFF. CDR3 DNA sequence: TGCGCCAGCAGTGGTGGGATGACTAGCGGGAGTGGGTCCTACAATGAGCAGTTCTTC.

The chain has TRBV11-1 and TRBJ1-2; D is perhaps TRBD1 (5 bases). The germline CDR1 and CDR2 sequences are SGHAT and FQDESV (reference sequence). V was pared by 6 bases and J by 0 bases, with 17 bases between. This CDR3 has 16 amino acids. DNA for the CDR3: TGTGCCAGCAGGGGTATCAGGGTCCCCACTAACTATGGCTACACCTTC. Its translation is CASRGIRVPTNYGYTF. The whole variable domain, filled in from reference TRBV11-1 and TRBJ1-2, reads EAEVAQSPRYKITEKSQAVAFWCDPISGHATLYWYRQILGQGPELLVQFQDESVVDDSQLPKDRFSAERLKGVDSTLKIQPAELGDSAMYLCASRGIRVPTNYGYTFGSGTRLTVV.

This chain links TRBV28 with TRBJ2-2; TRBD2 matches 7 bases. Looked up from germline, CDR1 is MDHEN and CDR2 is SYDVKM. The CDR3 is 15 amino acids. After removal of 6 bases from V and 0 bases from J, the junction contained 4 bases not matched to a gene. CDR3 amino acids: CASRLLAPNTGELFF. The CDR3 DNA reads as TGTGCCAGCAGATTACTAGCGCCGAACACCGGGGAGCTGTTTTTT.

The CDR3 DNA is TGCAGCGCGAGATCGGACACCCGACAGGGGGCCTACGAGCAGTACTTC. This codes for CSARSDTRQGAYEQYF. The gene calls are TRBV29-1 and TRBJ2-7; 9 nucleotides match TRBD1. Germline lookup yields CDR1 SQVTM and CDR2 ANQGSEA. V gave up 7 bases and J gave up 2 bases; unmatched junction bases: 15. The CDR3 has 16 residues.

This chain links TRBV23-1 with TRBJ1-2, with a possible D match to TRBD1 (6 bases). TRBV23-1 is an open reading frame, and its role is uncertain. There are 12 residues in the CDR3. V was cut by 3 bases and J by 5 bases, with 7 bases left in between. The CDR3 here is CASSHRGYGYTF. CDR3 coding DNA: TGCGCCAGCAGTCACAGGGGTTATGGCTACACCTTC.

This sequence joins TRBV10-1 and TRBJ2-2, with 13 bases aligning to TRBD2. The length of the CDR3 is 18 residues. The ends lost 5 bases at V and 0 bases at J; junction bases unmatched: 6. Germline loops: CDR1 WNHNN, CDR2 SYGVQD (reference sequence). Here the CDR3 DNA reads TGCGCCAGCAGTTCCGGGACTAGCGGGAAATCGAACACCGGGGAGCTGTTTTTT. This gives the protein CASSSGTSGKSNTGELFF.

In the case of this clone: Other DNA sequences in this specimen translate into the identical CDR3. The rearrangement links TRBV4-3 to TRBJ2-1; 10 nucleotides agree with TRBD2. The CDR3 runs 15 residues. Unmatched junction bases numbered 6, after V lost 6 bases and J lost 4 bases. Germline V CDR1 and CDR2: LGHNA, YSLEER. As DNA, the CDR3 is TGCGCCAGCAGTCCCGGGACTAGCGTTTACAATGAGCAGTTCTTC. Protein: CASSPGTSVYNEQFF.

The chain combines TRBV5-1 with TRBJ2-1, with D tentatively TRBD1 (6 bases). From germline, CDR1 is SGHRS and CDR2 YFSETQ. With 1 base removed from V and 3 bases from J, the gap between germline ends came to 11 bases. This CDR3 is built from 15 residues. The CDR3 DNA is TGCGCCAGCAGCTTGTCAGAGACAGGCTACAATGAGCAGTTCTTC. Its protein is CASSLSETGYNEQFF.

This chain connects TRBV5-6 to TRBJ1-2; 7 nucleotides align to TRBD1. The V and J ends lost 6 bases and 3 bases, in that order; junction bases with no gene match: 11. The CDR3 length is 15 residues. CDR1 SGHDT and CDR2 YYEEEE come from the germline V gene. In DNA form, the CDR3 reads TGTGCCAGCACCTTCCGGGACAGTTTGTACTATGGCTACACCTTC. It codes for CASTFRDSLYYGYTF.

In its sample, this clone was seen a few times. The chain has TRBV11-3 and TRBJ2-2; possibly TRBD1 for D (6 bases). CDR1 is SGHNT, CDR2 YENEEA, per germline. V was pared by 4 bases and J by 5 bases, with 11 bases between. The CDR3 has 14 amino acids. The CDR3 is CASSSDSRTGELFF. CDR3 DNA: TGTGCCAGCAGCTCGGACAGCCGGACCGGGGAGCTGTTTTTT. The full variable domain, rest sourced from reference TRBV11-3 and TRBJ2-2, is EAGVVQSPRYKIIEKKQPVAFWCNPISGHNTLYWYLQNLGQGPELLIRYENEEAVDDSQLPKDRFSAERLKGVDSTLKIQPAELGDSAVYLCASSSDSRTGELFFGEGSRLTVL.